The T cell receptor beta chain under discussion was sequenced for a study of control samples from healthy donors and cancer patients. The protocol was immunoSEQ multiplex PCR, while the TCRdb copy is restricted to in-frame clones and leaves out a portion. This sample has some 150,000 clones; around 95% occur once, and the top ten carry about 4%. The TCR comes from a woman aged 60-70 years in good health. Input material: blood.

CDR3 amino acids: CASRAQLFPDQPQHF. The CDR3 DNA sequence: TGTGCCAGCAGGGCCCAATTATTCCCGGATCAGCCCCAGCATTTT. The V gene is TRBV6-5, the J gene TRBJ1-5; D gene ambiguous. This CDR3 region has 15 residues. V was clipped by 6 bases and J by 5 bases, with 17 bases between them. The V gene's germline CDR1 is MNHEY and CDR2 SVGAGI.